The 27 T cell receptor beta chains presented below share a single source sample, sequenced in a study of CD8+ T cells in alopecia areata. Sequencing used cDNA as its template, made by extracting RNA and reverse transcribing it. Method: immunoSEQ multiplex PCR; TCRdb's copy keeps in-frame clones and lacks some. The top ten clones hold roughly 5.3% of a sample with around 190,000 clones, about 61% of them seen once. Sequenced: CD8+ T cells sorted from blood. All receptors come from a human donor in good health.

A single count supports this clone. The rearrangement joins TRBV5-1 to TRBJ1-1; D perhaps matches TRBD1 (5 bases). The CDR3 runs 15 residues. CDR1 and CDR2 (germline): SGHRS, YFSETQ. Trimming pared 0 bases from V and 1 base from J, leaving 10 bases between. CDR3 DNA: TGCGCCAGCAGCTTGGCGGGACCGTCGAACACTGAAGCTTTCTTT. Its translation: CASSLAGPSNTEAFF.

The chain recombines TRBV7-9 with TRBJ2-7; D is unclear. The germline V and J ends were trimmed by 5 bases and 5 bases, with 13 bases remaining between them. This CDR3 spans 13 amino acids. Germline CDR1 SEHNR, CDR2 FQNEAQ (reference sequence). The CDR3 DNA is TGTGCCAGCAGCCTCATGGGGTTCCACGAGCAGTACTTC. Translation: CASSLMGFHEQYF.

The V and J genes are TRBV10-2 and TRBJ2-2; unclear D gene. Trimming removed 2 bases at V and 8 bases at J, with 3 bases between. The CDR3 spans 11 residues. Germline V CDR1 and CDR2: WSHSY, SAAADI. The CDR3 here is CASSEGGELFF. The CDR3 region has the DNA TGCGCCAGCAGTGAGGGTGGGGAGCTGTTTTTT.

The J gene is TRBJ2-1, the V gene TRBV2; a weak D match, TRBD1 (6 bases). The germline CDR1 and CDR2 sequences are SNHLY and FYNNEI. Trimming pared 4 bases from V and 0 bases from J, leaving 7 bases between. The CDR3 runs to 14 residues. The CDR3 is CASSVDSSYNEQFF. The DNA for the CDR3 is TGTGCCAGCAGTGTGGACAGCTCCTACAATGAGCAGTTCTTC.

CDR3 loop: CASSQETGGAEAFF. In DNA form, the CDR3 reads TGCGCCAGCAGCCAAGAGACGGGCGGCGCTGAAGCTTTCTTT. J is TRBJ1-1 and V is TRBV4-1; D is unclear. Germline V gene data show CDR1 as MGHRA and CDR2 as YSYEKL. CDR3 length: 14 amino acids. The V and J ends lost 0 bases and 6 bases respectively, with 11 bases between them.

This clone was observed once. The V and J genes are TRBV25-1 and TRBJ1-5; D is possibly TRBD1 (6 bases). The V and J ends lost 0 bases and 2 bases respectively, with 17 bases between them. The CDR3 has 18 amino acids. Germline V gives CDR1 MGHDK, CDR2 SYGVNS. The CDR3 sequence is CASSEYRQATGGNQPQHF. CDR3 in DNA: TGTGCCAGCAGTGAATATCGACAGGCGACCGGTGGCAATCAGCCCCAGCATTTT. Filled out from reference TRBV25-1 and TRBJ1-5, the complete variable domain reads EADIYQTPRYLVIGTGKKITLECSQTMGHDKMYWYQQDPGMELHLIHYSYGVNSTEKGDLSSESTVSRIRTEHFPLTLESARPSHTSQYLCASSEYRQATGGNQPQHFGDGTRLSIL.

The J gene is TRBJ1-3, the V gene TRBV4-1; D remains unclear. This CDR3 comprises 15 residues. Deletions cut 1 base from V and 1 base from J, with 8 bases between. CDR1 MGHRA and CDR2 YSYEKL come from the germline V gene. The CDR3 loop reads CASSQVHGSGNTIYF. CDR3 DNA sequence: TGCGCCAGCAGCCAAGTTCACGGATCTGGAAACACCATATATTTT.

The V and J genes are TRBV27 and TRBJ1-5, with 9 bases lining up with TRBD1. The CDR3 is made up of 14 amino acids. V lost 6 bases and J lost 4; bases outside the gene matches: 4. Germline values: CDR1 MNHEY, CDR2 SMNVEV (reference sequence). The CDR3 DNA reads TGTGCCAGCAGGAGGACAGGGGAGAATCAGCCCCAGCATTTT. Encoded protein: CASRRTGENQPQHF.

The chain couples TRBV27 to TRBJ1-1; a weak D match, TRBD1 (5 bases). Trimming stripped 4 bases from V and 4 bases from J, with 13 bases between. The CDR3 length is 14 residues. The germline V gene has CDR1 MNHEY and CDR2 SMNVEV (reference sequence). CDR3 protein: CASSYGVQGTEAFF. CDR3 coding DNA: TGTGCCAGCAGTTATGGGGTTCAGGGCACTGAAGCTTTCTTT.

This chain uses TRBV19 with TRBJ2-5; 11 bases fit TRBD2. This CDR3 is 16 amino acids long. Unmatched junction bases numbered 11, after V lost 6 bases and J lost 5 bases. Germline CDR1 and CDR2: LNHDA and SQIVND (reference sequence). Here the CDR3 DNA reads TGTGCCAGTAGCAGACTAGCGGGGCCACTGGGGGAGACCCAGTACTTC. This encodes CASSRLAGPLGETQYF.

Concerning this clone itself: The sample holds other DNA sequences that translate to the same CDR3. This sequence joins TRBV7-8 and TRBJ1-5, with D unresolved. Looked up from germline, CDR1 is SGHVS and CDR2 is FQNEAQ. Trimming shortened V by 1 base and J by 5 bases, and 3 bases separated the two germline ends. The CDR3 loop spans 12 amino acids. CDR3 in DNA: TGTGCCAGCAGCTTAGGGGATCAGCCCCAGCATTTT. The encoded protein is CASSLGDQPQHF.

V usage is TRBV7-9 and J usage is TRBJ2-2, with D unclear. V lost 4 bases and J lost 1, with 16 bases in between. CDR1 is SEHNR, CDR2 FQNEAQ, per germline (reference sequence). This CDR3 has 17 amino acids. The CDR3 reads CASSSETTNVNTGELFF. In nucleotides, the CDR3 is TGTGCCAGCAGCTCTGAAACGACGAATGTGAACACCGGGGAGCTGTTTTTT.

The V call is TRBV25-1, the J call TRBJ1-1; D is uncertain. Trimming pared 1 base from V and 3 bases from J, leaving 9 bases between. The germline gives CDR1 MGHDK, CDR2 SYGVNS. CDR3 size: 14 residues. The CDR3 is CASSESDGYTEAFF. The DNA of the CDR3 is TGTGCCAGCAGTGAATCCGACGGGTACACTGAAGCTTTCTTT.

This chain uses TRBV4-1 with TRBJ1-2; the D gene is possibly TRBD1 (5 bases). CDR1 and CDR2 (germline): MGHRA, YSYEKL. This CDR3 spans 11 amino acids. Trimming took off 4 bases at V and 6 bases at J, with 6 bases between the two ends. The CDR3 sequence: CASSLGDGYTF. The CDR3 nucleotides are TGCGCCAGCAGCCTGGGGGATGGCTACACCTTC.

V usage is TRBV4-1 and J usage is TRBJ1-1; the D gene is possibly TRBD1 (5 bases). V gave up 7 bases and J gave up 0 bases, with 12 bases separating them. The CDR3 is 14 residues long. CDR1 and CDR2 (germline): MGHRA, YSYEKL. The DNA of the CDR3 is TGCGCCAGCAACCCCAGGGAAATGAACACTGAAGCTTTCTTT. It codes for CASNPREMNTEAFF.

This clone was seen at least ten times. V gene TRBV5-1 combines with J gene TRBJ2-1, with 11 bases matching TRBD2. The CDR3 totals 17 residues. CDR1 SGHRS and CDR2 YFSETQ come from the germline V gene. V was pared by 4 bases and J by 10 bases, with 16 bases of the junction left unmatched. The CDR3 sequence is CASSPGPLAGGTREQFF. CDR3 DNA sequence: TGCGCCAGCAGCCCGGGCCCCCTAGCGGGGGGAACTCGGGAGCAGTTCTTC.

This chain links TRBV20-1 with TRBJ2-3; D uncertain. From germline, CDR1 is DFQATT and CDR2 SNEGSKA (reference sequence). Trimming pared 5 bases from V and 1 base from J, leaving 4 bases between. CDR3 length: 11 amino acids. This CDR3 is CSAAGTDTQYF. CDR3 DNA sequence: TGCAGTGCTGCAGGCACAGATACGCAGTATTTT.

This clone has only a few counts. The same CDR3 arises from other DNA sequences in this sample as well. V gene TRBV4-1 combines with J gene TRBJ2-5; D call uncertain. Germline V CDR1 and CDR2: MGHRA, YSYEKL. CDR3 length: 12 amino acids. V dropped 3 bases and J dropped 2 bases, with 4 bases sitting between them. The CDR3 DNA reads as TGCGCCAGCAGCCAGGATCAAGAGACCCAGTACTTC. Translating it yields CASSQDQETQYF.

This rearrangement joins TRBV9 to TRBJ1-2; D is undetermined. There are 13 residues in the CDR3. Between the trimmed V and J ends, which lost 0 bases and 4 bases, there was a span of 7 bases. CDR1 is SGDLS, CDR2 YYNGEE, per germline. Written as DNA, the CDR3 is TGTGCCAGCAGCGTAGTCAGGAGCTATGGCTACACCTTC. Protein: CASSVVRSYGYTF.

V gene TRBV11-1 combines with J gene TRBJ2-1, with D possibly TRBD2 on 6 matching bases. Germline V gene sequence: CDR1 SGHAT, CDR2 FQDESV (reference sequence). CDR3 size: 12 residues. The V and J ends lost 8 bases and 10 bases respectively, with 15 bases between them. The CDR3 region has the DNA TGTGCCAGCGGCCCGGCGGGATGGGAGCAGTTCTTC. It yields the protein CASGPAGWEQFF.

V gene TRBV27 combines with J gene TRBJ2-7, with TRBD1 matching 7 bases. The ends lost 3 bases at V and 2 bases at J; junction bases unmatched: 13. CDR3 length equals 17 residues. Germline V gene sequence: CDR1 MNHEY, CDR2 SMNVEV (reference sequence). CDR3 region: CASSFGVVGQSTYEQYF. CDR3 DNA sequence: TGTGCCAGCAGTTTTGGGGTGGTGGGACAGAGCACCTACGAGCAGTACTTC.

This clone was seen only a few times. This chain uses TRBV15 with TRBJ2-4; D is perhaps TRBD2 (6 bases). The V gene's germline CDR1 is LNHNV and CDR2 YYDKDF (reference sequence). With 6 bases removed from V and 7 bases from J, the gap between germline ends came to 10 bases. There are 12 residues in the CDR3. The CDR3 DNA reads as TGTGCCACCAGGGAGGGGACTAACATTCAGTACTTC. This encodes CATREGTNIQYF.

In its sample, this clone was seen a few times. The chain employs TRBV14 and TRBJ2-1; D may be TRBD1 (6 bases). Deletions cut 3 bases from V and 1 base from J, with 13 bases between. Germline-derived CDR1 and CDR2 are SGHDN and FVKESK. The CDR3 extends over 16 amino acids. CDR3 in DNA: TGTGCCAGCAGCCACGCACAGGGCCGATCCTACAATGAGCAGTTCTTC. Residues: CASSHAQGRSYNEQFF. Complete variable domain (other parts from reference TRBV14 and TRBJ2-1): EAGVTQFPSHSVIEKGQTVTLRCDPISGHDNLYWYRRVMGKEIKFLLHFVKESKQDESGMPNNRFLAERTGGTYSTLKVQPAELEDSGVYFCASSHAQGRSYNEQFFGPGTRLTVL.

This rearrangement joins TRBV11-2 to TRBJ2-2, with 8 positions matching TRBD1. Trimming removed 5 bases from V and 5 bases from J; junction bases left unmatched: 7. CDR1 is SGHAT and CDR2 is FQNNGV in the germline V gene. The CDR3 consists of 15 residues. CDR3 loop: CASSTSRGRTGELFF. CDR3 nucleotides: TGTGCCAGCAGCACGTCCAGGGGGCGTACCGGGGAGCTGTTTTTT.

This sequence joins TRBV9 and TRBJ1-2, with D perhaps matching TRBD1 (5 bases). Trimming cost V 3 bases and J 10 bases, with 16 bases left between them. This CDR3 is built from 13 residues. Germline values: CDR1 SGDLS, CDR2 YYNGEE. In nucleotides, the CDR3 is TGTGCCAGCAGCGAGCGGGACGGGACTATCTACACCTTC. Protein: CASSERDGTIYTF. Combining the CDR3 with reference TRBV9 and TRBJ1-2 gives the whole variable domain DSGVTQTPKHLITATGQRVTLRCSPRSGDLSVYWYQQSLDQGLQFLIQYYNGEERAKGNILERFSAQQFPDLHSELNLSSLELGDSALYFCASSERDGTIYTFGSGTRLTVV.

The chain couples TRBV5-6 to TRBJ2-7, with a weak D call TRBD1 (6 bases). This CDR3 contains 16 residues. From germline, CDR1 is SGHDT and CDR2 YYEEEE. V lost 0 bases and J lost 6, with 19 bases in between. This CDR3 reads CASSLALDSLPGEQYF. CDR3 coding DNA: TGTGCCAGCAGCTTGGCCTTGGACAGCCTTCCAGGCGAGCAGTACTTC.

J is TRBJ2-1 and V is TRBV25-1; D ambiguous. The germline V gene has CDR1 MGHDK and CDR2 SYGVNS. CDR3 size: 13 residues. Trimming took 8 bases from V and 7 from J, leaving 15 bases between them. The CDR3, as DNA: TGTGCCAGCGCCCGGTGGGGAAGGAATGAGCAGTTCTTC. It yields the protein CASARWGRNEQFF.